Listed below are T cell receptor beta chains from one sample, sequenced in a study of blood T cell repertoires in COVID-19. TCRdb keeps only in-frame clones here, not all; method: immunoSEQ multiplex PCR. The table lists about 160,000 clones, roughly 93% of them singletons, with approximately 2% in the top ten. Sequencing used peripheral blood. The receptors were gathered from an older woman with COVID-19, enrolled during active disease. Both conserved end residues are part of each CDR3. The D gene is left open where the match is weak.

. TRBV7-9 CASSLARGTEAFF
TRBD1 TRBV29-1 CSVRTGTGNTIYF
. TRBV3-1/TRBV3-2 CASSHRVGQPQHF
. TRBV27 CASSSPVPPYEQYF
TRBD1 TRBV10-3 CAIGQGARADTEAFF
TRBD1 TRBV4-2 CASSQGDRSDTDTQYF
. TRBV7-8 CASSPSSTEAFF
TRBD1 TRBV18 CASSPLPGTGMNGYTF
. TRBV6-5 CASRRDTGNSPLHF
. TRBV4-1 CASSQGAPRGSYNSPLHF
TRBD1 TRBV7-6 CASSPSLTGVGEKLFF
TRBD1 TRBV19 CASRDRGNTGELFF
. TRBV10-3 CAISGGTLYEQYF
. TRBV6-2/TRBV6-3 CASSRQDEQYF
TRBD2 TRBV13 CASSSSSGGTQETQYF
TRBD2 TRBV20-1 CSASVARGGSYNEQFF
. TRBV19 CASSRGASTDTQYF
. TRBV4-1 CASSQGQQHSYEQYF
. TRBV5-1 CASSFGENTEAFF
. TRBV29-1 CSVGQGYGYTF
TRBD1 TRBV5-1 CASSVRTGSTEAFF
. TRBV24-1 CATSDGASNTGELFF
. TRBV7-9 CASSLMTNTYNEQFF
. TRBV18 CASSPSRGFGYTF